The 7 T cell receptor beta chains below were found in one sample sequenced in a study of T cell responses to AZD1222 COVID-19 vaccine. The protocol was immunoSEQ multiplex PCR, while the TCRdb copy is restricted to in-frame clones and leaves out a portion. The sample has some 140,000 clones; approximately 93% are singletons. This sample comprised peripheral blood, obtained on day 0 of AZD1222 vaccination. These receptor sequences come from an adult in good health.

The chain uses TRBV3-1 (or the pseudogene TRBV3-2) and TRBJ2-1; 9 nucleotides match TRBD2. Germline trimming cut 1 base from V and 5 bases from J; bases unmatched to any gene: 3. The CDR3 loop spans 15 amino acids. Looked up from germline, CDR1 is LGHDT and CDR2 is YNNKEL (reference sequence). The CDR3 loop is CASSQASGVNNEQFF. The CDR3 DNA sequence: TGTGCCAGCAGCCAAGCTAGCGGGGTAAACAATGAGCAGTTCTTC.

The chain uses TRBV4-1 and TRBJ1-2; D possibly corresponds to TRBD1 (5 bases). In germline, CDR1 is MGHRA, CDR2 YSYEKL. The CDR3 extends over 15 amino acids. V was pared by 1 base and J by 4 bases, with 13 bases between. CDR3 sequence reads: CASSQVGSGGYGYTF. The CDR3 DNA is TGCGCCAGCAGCCAAGTGGGGAGCGGGGGCTATGGCTACACCTTC.

V is TRBV7-2 and J is TRBJ2-7; D gene uncertain. V was pared by 5 bases and J by 4 bases, with 9 bases between. CDR1 and CDR2 from the germline V gene are SGHTA and FQGNSA. The CDR3 length is 12 residues. The CDR3 is CASSITGYEQYF. CDR3 in DNA: TGTGCCAGCAGCATAACGGGTTACGAGCAGTACTTC.

The chain couples TRBV28 to TRBJ2-1; 8 nucleotides align to TRBD2. The junction had 7 bases not matched to a gene; V was cut back by 5 bases and J by 4 bases. The CDR3 runs 15 residues. Germline values: CDR1 MDHEN, CDR2 SYDVKM. The CDR3 here is CASSQHSGTYNEQFF. The CDR3 nucleotides are TGTGCCAGCAGTCAGCATAGCGGGACATACAATGAGCAGTTCTTC.

The chain links TRBV6-5 to TRBJ2-2; D unclear. CDR3 size: 14 residues. Germline CDR1 and CDR2: MNHEY and SVGAGI. V was trimmed by 0 bases and J by 8 bases, leaving 10 bases between them. CDR3 sequence (DNA): TGTGCCAGCAGTTACTCGGGTCGGCCGGGGGAGCTGTTTTTT. Translated: CASSYSGRPGELFF.

This chain uses TRBV3-1 (or the pseudogene TRBV3-2) with TRBJ2-7, with D possibly matching TRBD1 (5 bases). The V and J ends lost 4 bases and 2 bases respectively, with 18 bases between them. The CDR3 contains 16 residues. Germline lookup yields CDR1 LGHDT and CDR2 YNNKEL (reference sequence). CDR3 in amino acids: CASSRHPGAGTYEQYF. The CDR3 DNA follows: TGTGCCAGCAGCCGCCACCCCGGCGCAGGGACCTACGAGCAGTACTTC.

The chain combines TRBV28 with TRBJ1-6; 10 bases agree with TRBD1. CDR3 length equals 15 residues. V was pared by 3 bases and J by 9 bases, with 5 bases of the junction left unmatched. The V gene's germline CDR1 is MDHEN and CDR2 SYDVKM. CDR3 sequence: CASSFPTGGISPLHF. CDR3 sequence (DNA): TGTGCCAGCAGTTTCCCGACAGGGGGCATTTCACCCCTCCACTTT. Together with reference TRBV28 and TRBJ1-6, the CDR3 gives the full variable domain: DVKVTQSSRYLVKRTGEKVFLECVQDMDHENMFWYRQDPGLGLRLIYFSYDVKMKEKGDIPEGYSVSREKKERFSLILESASTNQTSMYLCASSFPTGGISPLHFGNGTRLTVT.